The present entry profiles one T cell receptor (beta chain) with its context. Source study methods: Researchers report that nucleated cell counts were estimated from reference gene primer amplification. Generated by immunoSEQ multiplex PCR, the TCRdb table keeps only in-frame clones and is missing some. That table supplies the V and J calls and clone size; D and trimming were determined from the DNA. The sample has 120,000 to 150,000 clones, approximately 90% seen once; the top ten hold roughly 1.6%. This entry is derived from a study of blood T cell repertoires in COVID-19. The overall study: Acute and convalescent COVID-19 samples came from the United States, Italy and Spain.

This clonotype was obtained from a human donor in a cohort sampled during active COVID-19. The sequenced sample was peripheral blood.

The CDR3 DNA sequence: TGTGCCAGCAGCTTTGGGGGGACCTACAATGAGCAGTTCTTC. This codes for CASSFGGTYNEQFF. The rearrangement joins TRBV7-2 to TRBJ2-1, with a possible D match to TRBD2 (6 bases). This CDR3 is 14 amino acids long. CDR1 and CDR2 (germline): SGHTA, FQGNSA. Trimming left V 3 bases short and J 2 bases short, with 8 bases between.